The TCR beta chain described here comes from a study of CD4 T cell repertoires and nickel (TCRdb year 2020). To note about this clonotype: Its target antigen remains unknown. One base away there is no much larger clone; base qualities are not given.

Reading from cysteine to phenylalanine, the CDR3 counts 17 amino acids. Left in the record is the CDR3 DNA by itself, 51 bases read in frame from the first base. Trimmed from V: 4 bases; trimmed from J: 9 bases; junction bases lacking a gene match: 17. The germline V gene specifies SGDLS as CDR1 and YYNGEE as CDR2. The library came from RT-PCR. TCRdb shows the sequencer as Illumina MiSeq. TCRdb reprocessed the public reads (quality trimming at Q25 with fastp, clone calling with MiXCR) and kept in-frame beta chains. All rows with the same CDR3 protein become a single entry with the most common DNA and genes. This sample comprises several hundred distinct CDR3 sequences, less than 55% of them detected only once. The ten largest clones add up to roughly a quarter of the sample.

Material for sequencing was CD4+ T cells from blood, not recorded whether cultured. The origin of this receptor is a human donor in a nickel allergy study, with or without nickel allergy (not recorded which). It is not recorded whether this sample comes from one donor or several. The rearranged segments are TRBV9 and TRBJ2-1; 9 central nucleotides agree with TRBD2. In nucleotides, the sequence is TGTGCCAGCAGCCCCCTGTTGCTGGCGGGGGGGCATGGTGAGCAGTTCTTC. It translates as CASSPLLLAGGHGEQFF. The variable domain in full, with residues beyond the CDR3 obtained from the reference TRBV9 and TRBJ2-1 genes, is DSGVTQTPKHLITATGQRVTLRCSPRSGDLSVYWYQQSLDQGLQFLIQYYNGEERAKGNILERFSAQQFPDLHSELNLSSLELGDSALYFCASSPLLLAGGHGEQFFGPGTRLTVL.